The 13 T cell receptor beta chains below all came from one sample that was sequenced in a study of human T cells and chemical hapten exposure. TCRdb called the RACE reads again in MiXCR, with one record for every CDR3 protein. The sample holds fewer than 140,000 distinct CDR3 sequences, around 12% seen once. Time point in this sample: pre-sensitization, week 0. Treatment reported: therapeutic diphenylcyclopropenone sensitization with weekly scalp DPC. The sequencing used whole blood, collected in connection with sensitization to the hapten diphenylcyclopropenone (DPC). These receptors originate from a woman in her forties or fifties with alopecia areata. Some clones in this sample may be carry-over from other donors' samples.

V gene TRBV11-1 combines with J gene TRBJ2-7; no firm D call. The CDR3 loop spans 14 amino acids. The germline V gene encodes CDR1 SGHAT and CDR2 FQDESV (reference sequence). The ends were cut back, 9 bases at V and 0 bases at J, with 15 bases in the middle. This chain's CDR3 is CASSETLPSYEQYF. CDR3 sequence (DNA): TGTGCCAGTTCGGAGACGTTGCCCTCCTACGAGCAGTACTTC.

Concerning this clonotype itself: A read error is possible here, since a much larger clone lies one base away. The chain links TRBV3-1 to TRBJ1-2; D remains unclear. Germline V gives CDR1 LGHDT, CDR2 YNNKEL (reference sequence). The CDR3 runs to 13 residues. CDR3 in DNA: TGTGCCAGCAGCCAAGTTAGTGCCTATGGCTACATCTTC. Its translation is CASSQVSAYGYIF.

The chain has TRBV29-1 and TRBJ1-3; no definite D call. Deletions cut 5 bases from V and 0 bases from J, with 8 bases between. Per germline, CDR1 SQVTM and CDR2 ANQGSEA. The CDR3 has 13 residues. The CDR3 loop is CSVTLNSGNTIYF. The CDR3 nucleotides read TGCAGCGTTACCCTAAACTCTGGAAACACCATATATTTT.

This chain joins TRBV18 and TRBJ1-5; possibly TRBD1 for D (5 bases). V was clipped by 1 base and J by 6 bases, with 10 bases between them. Germline CDR1 is KGHSH and CDR2 is LQKENI. There are 14 residues in the CDR3. CDR3 residues: CASSPQGRGQPQHF. DNA for the CDR3: TGTGCCAGCTCACCACAGGGGCGCGGTCAGCCCCAGCATTTT.

This rearrangement joins TRBV11-1 to TRBJ2-5; possible D gene TRBD2, 5 bases. V lost 8 bases and J 3 bases, leaving 10 bases between the germline ends. The CDR3 spans 12 residues. The germline V gene encodes CDR1 SGHAT and CDR2 FQDESV (reference sequence). Written as DNA, the CDR3 is TGTGCCAGCGCCCTAGCCAAAGAGACCCAGTACTTC. Amino acid sequence: CASALAKETQYF.

The chain uses TRBV18 and TRBJ2-4; possibly TRBD2 for D (7 bases). The germline V gene encodes CDR1 KGHSH and CDR2 LQKENI. The V end was cut by 6 bases, the J end by 5 bases, with 14 bases between. This CDR3 contains 14 residues. CDR3: CASSSREGENIQYF. The CDR3 DNA is TGTGCCAGCTCGTCGAGGGAGGGGGAAAACATTCAGTACTTC.

This clonotype was counted many times. The chain couples TRBV6-5 to TRBJ1-2; tentative D call: TRBD1 (5 bases). Germline V lookup: CDR1 MNHEY, CDR2 SVGAGI. The V end lost 8 bases, the J end lost 4 bases, and 14 bases lay between the germline ends. This CDR3 contains 13 residues. The CDR3 DNA sequence: TGTGCCAGCTCACGGGACGGACCCTATGGCTACACCTTC. Protein sequence: CASSRDGPYGYTF.

This chain connects TRBV6-2 or TRBV6-3 to TRBJ2-7; D not certain. This CDR3 comprises 14 residues. From germline, CDR1 is MNHEY and CDR2 SVGEGT. With 6 bases removed from V and 0 bases from J, the gap between germline ends came to 12 bases. The CDR3 protein is CASSPTASSYEQYF. For the CDR3, the DNA is TGTGCCAGCAGCCCCACGGCGAGCTCCTACGAGCAGTACTTC.

The chain recombines TRBV28 with TRBJ1-1; D gene unclear. Germline V gene lookup returns CDR1 MDHEN and CDR2 SYDVKM. V was pared by 7 bases and J by 3 bases, with 9 bases between. This CDR3 comprises 12 residues. CDR3 sequence reads: CASNQRDTEAFF. CDR3 nucleotides: TGTGCCAGCAACCAAAGAGACACTGAAGCTTTCTTT.

This clonotype has only a few counts. The gene calls are TRBV11-2 and TRBJ1-6; TRBD1 matches 9 bases. V lost 6 bases to trimming and J lost 2 bases; unmatched junction nucleotides: 5. This CDR3 has 16 residues. Germline V gene sequence: CDR1 SGHAT, CDR2 FQNNGV. CDR3 sequence reads: CASSSQGATYNSPLHF. The CDR3 bases are TGTGCCAGCAGTTCACAGGGGGCCACCTATAATTCACCCCTCCACTTT.

This chain joins TRBV28 and TRBJ1-2; 8 positions agree with TRBD1. V lost 6 bases, J lost 4 bases, and 4 bases stayed unmatched. The CDR3 has 13 residues. Per germline, CDR1 MDHEN and CDR2 SYDVKM. CDR3 sequence reads: CASRTGQGYGYTF. CDR3 nucleotide sequence: TGTGCCAGCAGGACTGGACAGGGCTATGGCTACACCTTC.

This clonotype came up many times. The chain combines TRBV19 with TRBJ2-1; 8 bases map to TRBD2. CDR3 length: 18 residues. V gave up 6 bases and J gave up 3 bases; unmatched junction bases: 16. Germline loops: CDR1 LNHDA, CDR2 SQIVND (reference sequence). CDR3 residues: CASRPGGPRVSRYNEQFF. In DNA, the CDR3 is TGTGCCAGTAGACCGGGGGGGCCTAGAGTATCCCGCTACAATGAGCAGTTCTTC.

The chain links TRBV18 to TRBJ1-1; D remains ambiguous. Germline CDR1 reads KGHSH; CDR2 reads LQKENI. This CDR3 has 14 amino acids. Trimming removed 3 bases at V and 4 bases at J, with 12 bases between. The CDR3 loop is CASSPPSLATEAFF. DNA of the CDR3: TGTGCCAGCTCACCCCCAAGTTTAGCCACTGAAGCTTTCTTT.